Included here is one T cell receptor (beta chain) sequence, with context. V shed 0 bases and J shed 4 bases, with 7 bases lying between them. CDR3 size: 13 residues. The germline V gene encodes CDR1 SGHDT and CDR2 YYEEEE. Clones were read by immunoSEQ multiplex PCR, and TCRdb kept only the in-frame ones, dropping some. The sample contains under 300,000 clones, over 80% of which appear only once. This sample was taken from a study of blood T cell repertoires in COVID-19. V usage is TRBV5-6 and J usage is TRBJ1-1; D unresolved. This sequence originates from a woman in her forties who had been exposed to COVID-19. Sequencing input: PBMCs or T cells enriched from blood (not recorded which). Here the CDR3 DNA reads TGTGCCAGCAGCTTGGGAGAGATCACTGAAGCTTTCTTT. Its translation: CASSLGEITEAFF.